This TCR beta chain was observed in a study of T-cell reconstitution after alpha-beta-depleted transplantation in children (dated by TCRdb to between 2015 and 2016). Looking at the study overall: Using TCR repertoire profiling, the study followed T-cell immune reconstitution in a quantitative way in children after TCRalphabeta/CD19-depleted allogeneic hematopoietic cell transplantation. The investigation overall reported the following: About two months after transplant, the apparently early recovery of alphabetaT-cell counts reportedly depended on just several hundred clones that had expanded rapidly and came from non-depleted graft cells. Hyperexpanded clone frequencies declined over subsequent months; after one year, T-cell counts and TCRbeta diversity were mostly attributed to newly produced T cells. In some patients, the high TCRbeta diversity seen at day 60 was put down to recipient T cells and intrathymic progenitors that had survived conditioning.

Library preparation was by PCR. TCRdb shows the sequencer as Illumina HiSeq 2500. TCR library preparation used molecular barcoding, with unique molecular identifiers applied to normalize quantification of the TCRbeta repertoire. The raw public reads went through TCRdb reprocessing: fastp at Q25, MiXCR clone calling, in-frame beta chains kept. CDR3 protein sequences are deduplicated, and each keeps its most common genes and DNA. The sample table lists 200,000 to 300,000 distinct CDR3 sequences, 7.5% to 9.5% of them with a count of one. The ten largest make up 5% to 8% of the sample. This clonotype was recorded at least ten times. This receptor's antigen is unknown. Base quality data are lacking; no much larger clone is found one base away. The treatment or condition label corresponds to: allogeneic hematopoietic cell transplantation with graft depleted of TCRalphabeta T cells and CD19 B cells. TCRalphabeta/CD19-depleted allogeneic hematopoietic cell grafts were given to the transplant recipients, all of whom were children.

The receptor was derived from a male patient younger than 18 who had a stem cell transplant for acute lymphoblastic leukemia, so the T cells may come from the graft donor. The sequences come from PBMCs, mostly from graft donor cells, collected 180 days after TCRalphabeta/CD19-depleted stem cell transplant.

The CDR3: CASSRTLAGGPDTQYF. The nucleotides read TGTGCCAGCAGTCGCACACTAGCGGGGGGGCCAGATACGCAGTATTTT. The receptor chain draws on TRBV3-1 and TRBJ2-3; 13 nucleotides in the junction match TRBD2. Trimmed from V: 6 bases; trimmed from J: 4 bases; junction bases lacking a gene match: 7. The CDR3 numbers 16 residues from cysteine through phenylalanine. CDR3 DNA is the only sequence kept; it has 48 bases, read in frame from the first base. In the germline V gene (reference sequence), CDR1 corresponds to LGHDT and CDR2 to YNNKEL.